These 4 T cell receptor beta chains originate from one sample sequenced in a study of post-analysis software for immune sequencing data. Points from the study as a whole: In patients, TRBV5-6, TRBV5-1 and TRBV20-1 belonged to roughly 5 TRBV segments found more frequently than in controls.

Their cognate antigens are unknown. Unique molecular identifiers were carried by the TCR beta cDNA libraries. TCRdb reanalysed the PCR reads using MiXCR and keeps one entry per CDR3 protein. The sample yields fewer than 600,000 distinct CDR3 sequences, 45% seen once. The specimen was blood. These receptors all stem from a girl under 18 with multiple sclerosis.

V and J are TRBV12-3 or TRBV12-4 and TRBJ1-1; D remains unclear. V was shortened by 8 bases and J by 3 bases, with 13 bases between the two germline ends. The CDR3 extends over 13 amino acids. The CDR3 reads CASGGRRDTEAFF. DNA for the CDR3: TGTGCCAGCGGAGGACGGAGGGACACTGAAGCTTTCTTT.

This chain links TRBV3-1 with TRBJ2-1; perhaps D is TRBD1 or TRBD2 (5 bases each). Germline assignment: CDR1 LGHDT and CDR2 YNNKEL (reference sequence). CDR3 length equals 15 residues. V was shortened by 1 base and J by 5 bases, with 12 bases between the two germline ends. CDR3 nucleotides: TGTGCCAGCAGCCAAGTGTGGGACGCCCACAATGAGCAGTTCTTC. The encoded protein is CASSQVWDAHNEQFF.

This clonotype was observed a handful of times. A junction boundary mismatches the germline segment, possibly from a read error. The genes are TRBV6-2 or TRBV6-3 and TRBJ2-7; perhaps D is TRBD1 or TRBD2 (5 bases each). CDR1 is MNHEY and CDR2 is SVGEGT in the germline V gene. There are 15 residues in the CDR3. CDR3 loop: CASSYFRDGGYEQYF. The CDR3 nucleotides are TGTGCCAGTAGTTACTTCCGGGACGGAGGTTACGAGCAGTACTTC.

V is TRBV12-3 or TRBV12-4 and J is TRBJ2-4; 8 positions agree with TRBD1. With the DNA end fitting TRBJ2-7 better, the J assignment may be wrong. The CDR3 is 16 amino acids. For the CDR3, the DNA is TGTGCCAGCAGTTTAGCTACAGGGGGTCTCTCCTACGAGCAGTACTTC. It is translated as CASSLATGGLSYEQYF.